Below are 2 T cell receptor beta chains sequenced from a single sample in a study of blood T cells in healthy people across ages (dated by TCRdb to between 2015 and 2017). Libraries came from 5' RACE. The sequencer was an Illumina HiSeq 2500. The second PCR ran for roughly 6 to 11 cycles and used a J-beta primer mix along with a sample-barcoded 5' primer. Using fastp at Q25 and MiXCR, TCRdb reprocessed the public reads and kept productive beta chains. Merged by CDR3 protein, the rows form single entries marked with the most common genes and DNA. The sample includes approximately 690,000 distinct CDR3 sequences, with roughly 58% observed a single time. 30% to 40% of the sample comes from the top ten. The source material was blood. All receptors come from a man aged 55 to 69 in good health.

This clonotype was counted only a few times. The rearrangement uses TRBV20-1 and TRBJ2-1; the D is unclear. V was cut by 4 bases and J by 7 bases, with 20 bases left in between. The length of the CDR3 is 15 residues. Germline CDR1 is DFQATT and CDR2 is SNEGSKA (reference sequence). The CDR3 sequence is CSATPDGRPWNEQFF. CDR3 in DNA: TGCAGTGCTACCCCGGACGGAAGACCGTGGAATGAGCAGTTCTTC.

The chain couples TRBV20-1 to TRBJ2-6; no reliable D call. V was shortened by 6 bases and J by 0 bases, with 6 bases between the two germline ends. CDR3 length equals 13 residues. Germline loops: CDR1 DFQATT, CDR2 SNEGSKA (reference sequence). This CDR3 reads CSAPTSGANVLTF. The CDR3 DNA is TGCAGTGCCCCAACCTCTGGGGCCAACGTCCTGACTTTC.